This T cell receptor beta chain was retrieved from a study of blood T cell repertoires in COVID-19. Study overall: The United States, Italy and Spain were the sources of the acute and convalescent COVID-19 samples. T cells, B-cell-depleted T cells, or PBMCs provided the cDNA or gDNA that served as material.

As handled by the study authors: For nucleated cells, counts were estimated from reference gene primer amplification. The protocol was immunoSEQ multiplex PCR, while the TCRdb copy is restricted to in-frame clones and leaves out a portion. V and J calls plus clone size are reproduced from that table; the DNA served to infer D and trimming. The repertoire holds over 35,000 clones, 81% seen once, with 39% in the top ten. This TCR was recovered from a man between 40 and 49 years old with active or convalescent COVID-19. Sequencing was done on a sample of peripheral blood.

In DNA, the CDR3 is TGTGCCAGCAGTGATGCCGGAGCCTCTGGAAACACCATATATTTT. This gives the protein CASSDAGASGNTIYF. The chain uses TRBV2 and TRBJ1-3; no firm D call. The CDR3 has 15 amino acids. Germline-derived CDR1 and CDR2 are SNHLY and FYNNEI. V shed 3 bases and J shed 0 bases, with 9 bases lying between them.